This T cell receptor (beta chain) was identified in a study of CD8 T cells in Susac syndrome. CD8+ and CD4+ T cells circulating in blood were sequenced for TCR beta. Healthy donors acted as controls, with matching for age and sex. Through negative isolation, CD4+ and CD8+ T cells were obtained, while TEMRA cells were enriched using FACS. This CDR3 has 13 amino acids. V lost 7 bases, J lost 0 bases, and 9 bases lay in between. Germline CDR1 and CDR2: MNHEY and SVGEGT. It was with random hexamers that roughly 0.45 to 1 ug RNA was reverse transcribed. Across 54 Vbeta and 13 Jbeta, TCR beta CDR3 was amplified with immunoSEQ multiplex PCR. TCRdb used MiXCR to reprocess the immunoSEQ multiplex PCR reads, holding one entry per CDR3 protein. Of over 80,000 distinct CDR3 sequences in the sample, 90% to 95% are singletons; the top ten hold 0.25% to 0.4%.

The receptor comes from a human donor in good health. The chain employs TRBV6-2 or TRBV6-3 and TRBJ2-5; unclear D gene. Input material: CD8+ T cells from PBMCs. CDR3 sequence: CASTRSHQETQYF. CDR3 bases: TGTGCCAGCACCCGAAGCCACCAAGAGACCCAGTACTTC.